This TCR beta chain was obtained from a study of shared clonotypes between healthy human individuals. Using immunoSEQ multiplex PCR, the repertoire was profiled, and TCRdb retains in-frame clones only, with some absent. Of about 1.5 million clones in the sample, about 96% were seen once. Per germline, CDR1 LNHDA and CDR2 SQIVND (reference sequence). The CDR3 runs to 18 residues. Trimming cost V 4 bases and J 4 bases; bases outside gene matches: 16. Sequencing was performed on naive CD4+ T cells sorted from blood. Subset given: CD45RA+ positively selected. The genes are TRBV19 and TRBJ1-5; 7 bases match TRBD1. This TCR derives from a man aged 25-40 years in good health. The CDR3 DNA sequence: TGTGCCAGTAGTAGTCCCCCCGGCAGAAGGGGGCCGAATCAGCCCCAGCATTTT. Protein sequence: CASSSPPGRRGPNQPQHF.